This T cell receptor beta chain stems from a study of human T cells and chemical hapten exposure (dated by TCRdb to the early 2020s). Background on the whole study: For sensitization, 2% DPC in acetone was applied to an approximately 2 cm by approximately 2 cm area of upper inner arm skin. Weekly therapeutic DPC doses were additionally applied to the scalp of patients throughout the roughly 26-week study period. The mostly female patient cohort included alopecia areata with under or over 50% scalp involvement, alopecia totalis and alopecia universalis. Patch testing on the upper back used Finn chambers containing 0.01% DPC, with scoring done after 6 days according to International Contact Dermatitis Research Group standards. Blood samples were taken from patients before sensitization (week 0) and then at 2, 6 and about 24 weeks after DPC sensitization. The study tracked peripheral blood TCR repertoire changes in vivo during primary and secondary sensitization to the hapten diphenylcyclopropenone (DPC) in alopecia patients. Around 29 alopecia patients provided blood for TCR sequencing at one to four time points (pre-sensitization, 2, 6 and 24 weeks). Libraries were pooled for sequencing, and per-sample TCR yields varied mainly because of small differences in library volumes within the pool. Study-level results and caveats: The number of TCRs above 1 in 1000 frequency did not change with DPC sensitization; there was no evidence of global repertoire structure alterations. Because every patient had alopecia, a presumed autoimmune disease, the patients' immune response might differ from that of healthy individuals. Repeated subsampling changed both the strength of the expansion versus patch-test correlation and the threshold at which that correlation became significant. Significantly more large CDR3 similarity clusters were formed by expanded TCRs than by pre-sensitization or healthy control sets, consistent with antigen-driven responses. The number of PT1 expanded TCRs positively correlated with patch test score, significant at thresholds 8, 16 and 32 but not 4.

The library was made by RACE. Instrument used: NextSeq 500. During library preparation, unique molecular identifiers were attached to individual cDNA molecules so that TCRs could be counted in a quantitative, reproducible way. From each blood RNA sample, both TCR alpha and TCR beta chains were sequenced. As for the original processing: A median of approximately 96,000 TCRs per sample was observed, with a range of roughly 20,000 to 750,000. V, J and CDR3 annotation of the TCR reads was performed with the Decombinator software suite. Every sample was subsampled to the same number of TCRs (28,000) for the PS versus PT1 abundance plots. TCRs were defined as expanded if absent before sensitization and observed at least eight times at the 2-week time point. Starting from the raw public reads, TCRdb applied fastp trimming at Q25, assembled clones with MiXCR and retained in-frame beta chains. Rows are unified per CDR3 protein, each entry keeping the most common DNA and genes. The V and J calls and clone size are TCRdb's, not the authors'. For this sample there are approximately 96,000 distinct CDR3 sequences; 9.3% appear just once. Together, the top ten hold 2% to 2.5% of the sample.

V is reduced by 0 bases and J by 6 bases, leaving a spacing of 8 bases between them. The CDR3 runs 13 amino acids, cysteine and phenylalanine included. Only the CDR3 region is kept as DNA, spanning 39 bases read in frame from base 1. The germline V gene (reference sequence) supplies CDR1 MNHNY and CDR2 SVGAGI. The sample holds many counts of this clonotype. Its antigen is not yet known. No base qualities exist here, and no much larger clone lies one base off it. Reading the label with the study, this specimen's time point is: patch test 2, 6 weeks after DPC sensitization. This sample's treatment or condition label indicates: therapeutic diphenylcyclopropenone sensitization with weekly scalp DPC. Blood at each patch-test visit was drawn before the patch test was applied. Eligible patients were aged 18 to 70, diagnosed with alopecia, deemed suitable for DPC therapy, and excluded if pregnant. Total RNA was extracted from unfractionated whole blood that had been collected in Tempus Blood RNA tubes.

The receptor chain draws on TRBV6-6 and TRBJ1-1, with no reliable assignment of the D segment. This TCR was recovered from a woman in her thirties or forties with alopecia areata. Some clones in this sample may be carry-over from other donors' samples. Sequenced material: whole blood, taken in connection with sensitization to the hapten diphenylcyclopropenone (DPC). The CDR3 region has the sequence CASSYSRSPEAFF. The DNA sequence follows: TGTGCCAGCAGTTACTCGAGGAGTCCTGAAGCTTTCTTT.